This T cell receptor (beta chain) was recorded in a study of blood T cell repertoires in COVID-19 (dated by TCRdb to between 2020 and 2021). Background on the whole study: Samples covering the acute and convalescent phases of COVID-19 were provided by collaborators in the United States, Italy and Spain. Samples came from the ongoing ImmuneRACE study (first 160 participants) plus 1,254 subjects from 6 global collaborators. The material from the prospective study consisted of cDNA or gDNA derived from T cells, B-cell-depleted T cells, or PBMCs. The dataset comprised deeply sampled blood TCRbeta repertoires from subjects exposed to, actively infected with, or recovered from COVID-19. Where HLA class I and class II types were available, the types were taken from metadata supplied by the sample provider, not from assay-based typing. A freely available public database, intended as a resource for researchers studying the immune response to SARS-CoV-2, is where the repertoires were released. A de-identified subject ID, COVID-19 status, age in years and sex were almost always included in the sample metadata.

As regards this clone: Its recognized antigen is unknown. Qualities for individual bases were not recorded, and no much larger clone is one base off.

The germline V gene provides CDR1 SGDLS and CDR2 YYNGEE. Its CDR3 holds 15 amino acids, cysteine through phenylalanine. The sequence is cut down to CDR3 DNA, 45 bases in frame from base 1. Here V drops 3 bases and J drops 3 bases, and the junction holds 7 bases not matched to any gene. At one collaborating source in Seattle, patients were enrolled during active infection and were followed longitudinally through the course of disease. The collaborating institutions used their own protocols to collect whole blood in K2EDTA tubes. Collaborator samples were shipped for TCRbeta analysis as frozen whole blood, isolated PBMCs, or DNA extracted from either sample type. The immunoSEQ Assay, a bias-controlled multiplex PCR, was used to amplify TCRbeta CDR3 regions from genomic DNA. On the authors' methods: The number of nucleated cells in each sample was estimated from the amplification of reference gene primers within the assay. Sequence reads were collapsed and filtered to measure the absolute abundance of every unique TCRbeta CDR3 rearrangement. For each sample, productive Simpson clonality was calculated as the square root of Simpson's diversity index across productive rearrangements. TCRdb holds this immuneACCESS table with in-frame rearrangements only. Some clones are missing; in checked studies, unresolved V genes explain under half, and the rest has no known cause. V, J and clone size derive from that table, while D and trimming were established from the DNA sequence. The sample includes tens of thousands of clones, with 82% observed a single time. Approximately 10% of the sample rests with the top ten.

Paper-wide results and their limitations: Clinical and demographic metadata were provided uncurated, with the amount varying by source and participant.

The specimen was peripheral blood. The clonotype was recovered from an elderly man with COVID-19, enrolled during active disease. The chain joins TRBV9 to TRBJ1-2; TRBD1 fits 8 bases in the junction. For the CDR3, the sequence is CASSARQGPYYGYTF. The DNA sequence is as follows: TGTGCCAGCAGCGCCCGACAGGGGCCCTACTATGGCTACACCTTC.